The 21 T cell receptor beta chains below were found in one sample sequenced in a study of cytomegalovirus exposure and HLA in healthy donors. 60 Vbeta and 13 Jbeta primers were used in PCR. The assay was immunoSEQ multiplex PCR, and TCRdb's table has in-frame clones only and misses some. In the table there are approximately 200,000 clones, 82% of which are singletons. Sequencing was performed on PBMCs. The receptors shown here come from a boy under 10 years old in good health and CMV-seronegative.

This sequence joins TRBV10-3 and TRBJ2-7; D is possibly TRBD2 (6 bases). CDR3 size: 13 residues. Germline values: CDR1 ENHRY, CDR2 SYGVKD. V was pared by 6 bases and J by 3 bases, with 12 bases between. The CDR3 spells CAIRGTALYEQYF. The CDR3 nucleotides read TGTGCCATCAGGGGGACTGCACTCTACGAGCAGTACTTC.

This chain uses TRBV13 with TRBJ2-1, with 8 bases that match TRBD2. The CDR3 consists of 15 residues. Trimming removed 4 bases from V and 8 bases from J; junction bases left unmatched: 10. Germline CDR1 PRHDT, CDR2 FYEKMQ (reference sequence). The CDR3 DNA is TGTGCCAGCAGCTCAGGCAGCGGGGGACCCCATGAGCAGTTCTTC. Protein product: CASSSGSGGPHEQFF.

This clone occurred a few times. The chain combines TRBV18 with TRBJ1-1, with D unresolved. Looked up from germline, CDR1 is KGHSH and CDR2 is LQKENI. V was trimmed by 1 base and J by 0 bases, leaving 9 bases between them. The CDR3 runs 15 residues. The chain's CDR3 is CASSPRRDLNTEAFF. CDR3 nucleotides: TGTGCCAGCTCACCACGGAGGGATTTGAACACTGAAGCTTTCTTT.

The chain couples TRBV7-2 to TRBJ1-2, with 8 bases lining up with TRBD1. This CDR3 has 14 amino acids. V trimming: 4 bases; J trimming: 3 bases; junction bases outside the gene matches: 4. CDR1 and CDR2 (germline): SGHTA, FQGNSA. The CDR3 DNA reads TGTGCCAGCAGCTCATCCAGGGGGCACTATGGCTACACCTTC. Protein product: CASSSSRGHYGYTF.

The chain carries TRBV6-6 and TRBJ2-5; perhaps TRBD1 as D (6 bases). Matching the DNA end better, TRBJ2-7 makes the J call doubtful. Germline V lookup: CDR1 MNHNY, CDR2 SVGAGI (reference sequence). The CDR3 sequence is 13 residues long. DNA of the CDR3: TGTGCCAGCAGTAAACAGGGAGCATACGAGCAGTACTTC. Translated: CASSKQGAYEQYF.

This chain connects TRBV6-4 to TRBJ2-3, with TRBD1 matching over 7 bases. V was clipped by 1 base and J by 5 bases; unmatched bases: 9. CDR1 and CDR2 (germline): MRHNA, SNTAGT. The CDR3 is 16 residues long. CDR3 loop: CASSDLDRKLLDTQYF. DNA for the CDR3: TGTGCCAGCAGTGACTTGGACAGGAAGCTTTTAGATACGCAGTATTTT.

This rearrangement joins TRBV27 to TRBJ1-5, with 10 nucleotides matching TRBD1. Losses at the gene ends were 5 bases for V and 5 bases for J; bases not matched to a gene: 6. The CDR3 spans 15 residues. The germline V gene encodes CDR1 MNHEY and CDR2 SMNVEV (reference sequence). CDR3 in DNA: TGTGCCAGCAGTCTGTCCGGGACAGGGGATCAGCCCCAGCATTTT. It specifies CASSLSGTGDQPQHF.

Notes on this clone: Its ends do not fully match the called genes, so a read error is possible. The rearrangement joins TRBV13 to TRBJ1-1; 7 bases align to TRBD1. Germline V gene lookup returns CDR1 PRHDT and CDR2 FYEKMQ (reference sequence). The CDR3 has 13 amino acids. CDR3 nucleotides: TGTGCCAGCAGCCTAGGGACAGACACTGAAGCTTTCTTT. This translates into CASSLGTDTEAFF.

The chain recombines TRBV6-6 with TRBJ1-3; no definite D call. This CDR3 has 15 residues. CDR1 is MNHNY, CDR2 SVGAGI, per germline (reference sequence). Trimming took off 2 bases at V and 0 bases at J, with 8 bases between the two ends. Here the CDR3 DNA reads TGTGCCAGCAGTTACGGGCAGATCTCTGGAAACACCATATATTTT. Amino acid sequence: CASSYGQISGNTIYF.

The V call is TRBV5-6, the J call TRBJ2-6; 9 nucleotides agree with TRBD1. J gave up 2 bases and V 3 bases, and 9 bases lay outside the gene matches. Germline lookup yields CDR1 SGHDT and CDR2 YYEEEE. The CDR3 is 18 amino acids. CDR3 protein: CASSWTGADVPGANVLTF. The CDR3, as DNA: TGTGCCAGCAGCTGGACAGGGGCTGACGTACCTGGGGCCAACGTCCTGACTTTC. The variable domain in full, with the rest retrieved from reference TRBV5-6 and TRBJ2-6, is DAGVTQSPTHLIKTRGQQVTLRCSPKSGHDTVSWYQQALGQGPQFIFQYYEEEERQRGNFPDRFSGHQFPNYSSELNVNALLLGDSALYLCASSWTGADVPGANVLTFGAGSRLTVL.

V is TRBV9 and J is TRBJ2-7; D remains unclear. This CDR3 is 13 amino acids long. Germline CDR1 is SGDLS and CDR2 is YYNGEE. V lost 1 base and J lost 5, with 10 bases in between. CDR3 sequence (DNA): TGTGCCAGCAGCGTAAGCTGGTTCGACGAGCAGTACTTC. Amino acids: CASSVSWFDEQYF.

This CDR3 reads CASSVGLLNEQFF. CDR3 nucleotides: TGTGCCAGCAGCGTAGGACTGCTCAATGAGCAGTTCTTC. The V call is TRBV9, the J call TRBJ2-1, with no clear D. The CDR3 sequence is 13 residues long. Trimming removed 0 bases from V and 6 bases from J, with 7 bases in between. Germline CDR1 SGDLS, CDR2 YYNGEE. Together with reference TRBV9 and TRBJ2-1, the CDR3 gives the full variable domain: DSGVTQTPKHLITATGQRVTLRCSPRSGDLSVYWYQQSLDQGLQFLIQYYNGEERAKGNILERFSAQQFPDLHSELNLSSLELGDSALYFCASSVGLLNEQFFGPGTRLTVL.

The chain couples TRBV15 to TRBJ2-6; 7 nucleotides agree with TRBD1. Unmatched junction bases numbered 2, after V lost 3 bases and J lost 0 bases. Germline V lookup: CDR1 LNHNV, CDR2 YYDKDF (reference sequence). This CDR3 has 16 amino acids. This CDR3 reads CATSRGDSSGANVLTF. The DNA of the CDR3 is TGTGCCACCAGCAGGGGGGACAGCTCTGGGGCCAACGTCCTGACTTTC.

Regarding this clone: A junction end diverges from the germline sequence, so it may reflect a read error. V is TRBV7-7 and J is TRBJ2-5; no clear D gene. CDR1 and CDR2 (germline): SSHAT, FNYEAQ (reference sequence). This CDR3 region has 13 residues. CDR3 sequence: CASSLGSLETQYF. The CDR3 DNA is TGTGCTAGCAGCCTGGGTAGCTTGGAGACCCAGTACTTC.

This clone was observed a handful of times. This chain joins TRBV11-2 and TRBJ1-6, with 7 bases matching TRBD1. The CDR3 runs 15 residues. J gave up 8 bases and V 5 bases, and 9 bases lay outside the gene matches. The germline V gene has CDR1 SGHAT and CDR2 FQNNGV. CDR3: CASSARQGWDSPLHF. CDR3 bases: TGTGCCAGCAGCGCACGACAGGGTTGGGATTCACCCCTCCACTTT.

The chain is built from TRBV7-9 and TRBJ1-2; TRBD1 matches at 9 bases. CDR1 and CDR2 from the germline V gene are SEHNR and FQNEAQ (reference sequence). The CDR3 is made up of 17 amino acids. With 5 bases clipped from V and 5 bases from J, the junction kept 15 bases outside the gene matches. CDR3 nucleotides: TGTGCCAGCAGCCAGTGGGGACAGGGCATTCACTTATATGGCTACACCTTC. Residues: CASSQWGQGIHLYGYTF.

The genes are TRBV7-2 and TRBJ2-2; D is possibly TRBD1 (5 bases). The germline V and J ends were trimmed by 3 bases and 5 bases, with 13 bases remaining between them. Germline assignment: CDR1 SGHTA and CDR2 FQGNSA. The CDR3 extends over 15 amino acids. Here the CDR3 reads CASSFVAGQTGELFF. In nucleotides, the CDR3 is TGTGCCAGCAGCTTTGTGGCAGGGCAGACCGGGGAGCTGTTTTTT.

Here the CDR3 reads CASSVDGTDGYTF. Here the CDR3 DNA reads TGTGCCAGCAGCGTAGATGGGACAGATGGCTACACCTTC. This chain links TRBV9 with TRBJ1-2, with 7 positions matching TRBD1. From germline, CDR1 is SGDLS and CDR2 YYNGEE. The V and J ends lost 0 bases and 6 bases, in that order; junction bases with no gene match: 2. The CDR3 is 13 amino acids.

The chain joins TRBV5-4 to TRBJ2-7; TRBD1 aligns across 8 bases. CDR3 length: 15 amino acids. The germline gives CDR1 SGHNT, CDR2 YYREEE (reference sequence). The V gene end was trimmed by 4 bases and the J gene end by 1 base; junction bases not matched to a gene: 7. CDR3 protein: CASSGGQGRSYEQYF. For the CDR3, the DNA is TGTGCCAGCAGCGGAGGACAGGGAAGGTCCTACGAGCAGTACTTC. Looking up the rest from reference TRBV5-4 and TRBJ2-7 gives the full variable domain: ETGVTQSPTHLIKTRGQQVTLRCSSQSGHNTVSWYQQALGQGPQFIFQYYREEENGRGNFPPRFSGLQFPNYSSELNVNALELDDSALYLCASSGGQGRSYEQYFGPGTRLTVT.

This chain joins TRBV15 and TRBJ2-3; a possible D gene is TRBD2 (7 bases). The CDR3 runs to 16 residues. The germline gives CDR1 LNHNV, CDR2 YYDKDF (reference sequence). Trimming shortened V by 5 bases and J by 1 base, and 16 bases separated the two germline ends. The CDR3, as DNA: TGTGCCACCAGCCGGGGAGGGACACCGGGCACAGATACGCAGTATTTT. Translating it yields CATSRGGTPGTDTQYF.

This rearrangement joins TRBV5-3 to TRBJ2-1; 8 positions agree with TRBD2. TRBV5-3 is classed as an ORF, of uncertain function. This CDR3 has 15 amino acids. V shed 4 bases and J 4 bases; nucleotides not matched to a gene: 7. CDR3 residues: CARSLRGATYNEQFF. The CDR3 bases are TGTGCCAGAAGCCTGCGGGGGGCTACATACAATGAGCAGTTCTTC.